This entry features one TCR beta chain sequence. The data belong to a study of blood T cell repertoires in COVID-19. For the study at large: The United States, Italy and Spain were the sources of the acute and convalescent COVID-19 samples. The analysed material was cDNA or gDNA that came from T cells, B-cell-depleted T cells, or PBMCs.

The ends were cut back, 4 bases at V and 10 bases at J, with 14 bases in the middle. The germline V gene has CDR1 SGHVS and CDR2 FNYEAQ. CDR3 length: 13 residues. Authors' methods: Nucleated cell number was recorded as an estimate derived from reference gene primer amplification. Here immunoSEQ multiplex PCR was the method, and the copy in TCRdb shows in-frame clones only, minus some. D and trimming were read from the DNA, whereas the V and J calls and clone size are those reported in that table. The data show over 120,000 clones, 84% seen once. Material for sequencing was peripheral blood. The sequence came from a man in his sixties with active or convalescent COVID-19. V is TRBV7-6 and J is TRBJ2-1; D not resolved. CDR3 residues: CASSSRLPAEQFF. The CDR3 nucleotides are TGTGCCAGCAGCTCTAGACTCCCCGCGGAGCAGTTCTTC.